The sequence of this TCR beta chain was determined in a study of long-term antiretroviral therapy in people with HIV. Regarding the study as a whole: Transplant-donor-level diversity was not reached after ART, though diversity increased.

Germline lookup yields CDR1 MNHNY and CDR2 SVGAGI (reference sequence). The ends lost 2 bases at V and 8 bases at J; junction bases unmatched: 5. CDR3 length equals 14 residues. About this clone itself: Its antigen is undetermined.

Each sample contained roughly 0.85-10 million cryopreserved PBMC, thawed before DNA extraction. Researchers ran immunoSEQ v3.0 at survey level. Profiling relied on immunoSEQ multiplex PCR, and the TCRdb table lists in-frame clones only, not all of them. The sample has fewer than 35,000 clones, approximately 78% seen once. The TCR was taken from a man in his fifties or sixties with HIV. The sample in question was unsorted PBMCs, obtained 2.9 years after starting antiretroviral therapy. The V and J genes are TRBV6-6 and TRBJ1-2; 10 bases match TRBD1. CDR3 loop: CASSYRQGAEGYTF. Here the CDR3 DNA reads TGTGCCAGCAGTTACAGACAGGGGGCGGAAGGCTACACCTTC.